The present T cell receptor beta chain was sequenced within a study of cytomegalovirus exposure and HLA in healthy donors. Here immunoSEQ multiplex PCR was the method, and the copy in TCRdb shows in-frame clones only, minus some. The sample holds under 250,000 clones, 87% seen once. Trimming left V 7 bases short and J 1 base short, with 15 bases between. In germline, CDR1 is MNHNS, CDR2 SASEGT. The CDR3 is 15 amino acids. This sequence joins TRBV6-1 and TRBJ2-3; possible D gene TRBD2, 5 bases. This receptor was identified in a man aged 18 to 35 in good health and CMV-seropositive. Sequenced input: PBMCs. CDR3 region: CASKIADGGTDTQYF. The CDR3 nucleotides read TGTGCCAGCAAGATCGCGGACGGGGGCACAGATACGCAGTATTTT.